These T cell receptor beta chains were read from a single sample in a study of beta chain features in type 1 diabetes. Profiled with immunoSEQ multiplex PCR; TCRdb holds only in-frame clones, not every one. Among hundreds of thousands of clones listed, 15% to 19% were seen once. Sequenced input: naive CD4+ T cells from blood. Receptor source: a man between 18 and 29 years old in good health. CDR3s include the opening cysteine and the closing phenylalanine or tryptophan. A D gene is named only where the DNA matches it firmly. The size of a clone is reported for some rows only, either as once, few or many, or as a class for expanded clones.

size,V,D,J,CDR3,DNA
few,TRBV25-1,.,TRBJ2-2,CASSEQYTGELFF,TGTGCCAGCAGTGAACAGTACACCGGGGAGCTGTTTTTT
.,TRBV5-6,TRBD1,TRBJ1-2,CASSLEQGHGYTF,TGTGCCAGCAGCTTGGAACAGGGGCATGGCTACACCTTC
few,TRBV7-2,TRBD1,TRBJ1-1,CASSLERGRGVEAFF,TGTGCCAGCAGCTTAGAAAGGGGGCGAGGTGTTGAAGCTTTCTTT
few,TRBV29-1,TRBD1,TRBJ1-3,CSVYRGGNTIYF,TGCAGCGTTTACAGGGGTGGAAACACCATATATTTT
few,TRBV28,.,TRBJ1-5,CAISYFRAGNQPQHF,TGTGCCATCAGCTATTTCAGGGCCGGCAATCAGCCCCAGCATTTT
.,TRBV27,.,TRBJ1-2,CASGPTGFGYGYTF,TGTGCCAGCGGCCCCACAGGGTTCGGCTATGGCTACACCTTC
.,TRBV12-5,.,TRBJ1-5,CASGLGDSNQPQHF,TGTGCTAGTGGTTTGGGGGATAGCAATCAGCCCCAGCATTTT
.,TRBV27,.,TRBJ2-3,CASKNGSERVGDTQYF,TGTGCCAGTAAAAATGGGTCTGAGCGGGTGGGGGATACGCAGTATTTT
few,TRBV28,TRBD1,TRBJ1-1,CASSRSRGTGGSEAFF,TGTGCCAGCAGTCGCTCTAGGGGGACAGGGGGTTCTGAAGCTTTCTTT
few,TRBV6-6,TRBD2,TRBJ2-3,CASSGAGAATQYF,TGTGCCAGCAGCGGAGCGGGAGCAGCTACGCAGTATTTT
.,TRBV19,.,TRBJ2-1,CASSHNAGQKYNEQFF,TGTGCCAGTAGCCACAACGCGGGACAGAAATACAATGAGCAGTTCTTC
few,TRBV6-6,TRBD1,TRBJ1-2,CASSYSTGGRGYTF,TGTGCCAGCAGTTACTCGACAGGGGGCAGAGGCTACACCTTC
.,TRBV15,TRBD2,TRBJ2-3,CATSRDLAGGGDTQYF,TGTGCCACCAGCAGAGATCTAGCGGGAGGGGGAGATACGCAGTATTTT
.,TRBV19,.,TRBJ2-7,CASSITQGAEQYF,TGTGCCAGTAGCATCACGCAGGGAGCCGAGCAGTACTTC
.,TRBV11-2,TRBD1,TRBJ2-1,CASSLVAGTGVGEQFF,TGTGCCAGCAGCTTAGTGGCCGGGACAGGGGTTGGTGAGCAGTTCTTC
few,TRBV5-4,.,TRBJ2-5,CASSRASTAQETQYF,TGTGCCAGCAGCCGAGCTTCGACGGCTCAAGAGACCCAGTACTTC
.,TRBV7-2,.,TRBJ2-7,CASSFNSQIPRVYEQYF,TGTGCCAGCAGTTTCAATTCACAGATCCCGAGAGTTTACGAGCAGTACTTC
few,TRBV7-2,.,TRBJ1-4,CASSFTSGFANEKLFF,TGTGCCAGCAGCTTCACTTCAGGGTTTGCTAATGAAAAACTGTTTTTT
.,TRBV4-3,.,TRBJ2-1,CASSRGGTIGNEQFF,TGCGCCAGCAGCAGGGGCGGGACGATTGGCAATGAGCAGTTCTTC
.,TRBV27,.,TRBJ2-4,CASSSPVRGRGNIQYF,TGTGCCAGCAGTTCGCCCGTGAGGGGGCGGGGAAACATTCAGTACTTC
few,TRBV5-1,TRBD2,TRBJ2-7,CASSEPTSGRSGEQYF,TGCGCCAGCAGCGAACCGACTAGCGGGAGGTCAGGCGAGCAGTACTTC
.,TRBV7-3,TRBD2,TRBJ2-1,CASSLGGRVYNEQFF,TGTGCCAGCAGCTTAGGCGGGAGGGTCTACAATGAGCAGTTCTTC
.,TRBV14,.,TRBJ1-1,CASSQDVGNLNTEAFF,TGTGCCAGCAGCCAAGATGTGGGGAACTTGAACACTGAAGCTTTCTTT
.,TRBV29-1,.,TRBJ2-7,CSVSTGKDVRYF,TGCAGCGTTTCTACAGGGAAGGACGTCCGGTACTTC
.,TRBV2,TRBD1,TRBJ1-2,CASSEAGTGVYGYTF,TGTGCCAGCAGTGAAGCCGGGACAGGGGTCTATGGCTACACCTTC
.,TRBV11-2,.,TRBJ2-6,CASSLDRAGANVLTF,TGTGCCAGCAGCTTAGACAGGGCTGGGGCCAACGTCCTGACTTTC
.,TRBV6-5,.,TRBJ1-1,CASSGVRNTEAFF,TGTGCCAGCAGTGGCGTCAGGAACACTGAAGCTTTCTTT
few,TRBV28,.,TRBJ1-1,CASSLLPLPEAFF,TGTGCCAGCAGTCTCCTCCCGCTGCCTGAAGCTTTCTTT
few,TRBV7-6,TRBD1,TRBJ1-4,CASSSSLRSGQALNEKLFF,TGTGCCAGCAGCTCTTCCCTGCGATCTGGACAGGCCCTTAATGAAAAACTGTTTTTT
few,TRBV2,.,TRBJ1-1,CASSEARRRNGMNTEAFF,TGTGCCAGCAGTGAAGCGCGCAGGCGGAATGGCATGAACACTGAAGCTTTCTTT
many,TRBV29-1,TRBD1,TRBJ1-3,CSVRGTVTSGNTIYF,TGCAGCGTCCGCGGGACAGTGACCTCTGGAAACACCATATATTTT
few,TRBV7-2,.,TRBJ2-4,CASSPYLRGTKNIQYF,TGTGCCAGCAGCCCCTACCTGCGGGGCACCAAAAACATTCAGTACTTC
.,TRBV15,.,TRBJ1-1,CATSAHTEAFF,TGTGCCACCAGCGCACATACTGAAGCTTTCTTT
few,TRBV6-1,TRBD2,TRBJ2-1,CASSVRGGGDEQFF,TGTGCCAGCAGTGTCCGGGGGGGCGGCGATGAGCAGTTCTTC
few,TRBV7-2,.,TRBJ1-4,CASNPQGINEKLFF,TGTGCCAGCAACCCGCAGGGGATTAATGAAAAACTGTTTTTT
few,TRBV4-2,TRBD2,TRBJ2-1,CASSLSLAGGNEQFF,TGTGCCAGCAGCCTATCCCTAGCGGGGGGCAATGAGCAGTTCTTC
few,TRBV2,.,TRBJ2-1,CASIVGVSYNEQFF,TGTGCCAGTATAGTGGGGGTCTCCTACAATGAGCAGTTCTTC
.,TRBV28,.,TRBJ2-3,CASSSPPLTGTQYF,TGTGCCAGCAGTTCTCCCCCTCTAACGGGTACGCAGTATTTT
.,TRBV6-1,TRBD1,TRBJ2-7,CASRLLERQGGEQYF,TGTGCCAGCAGATTACTGGAAAGACAGGGCGGCGAGCAGTACTTC
.,TRBV5-1,.,TRBJ2-5,CASSLEGETQYF,TGCGCCAGCAGCTTGGAAGGGGAGACCCAGTACTTC
.,TRBV7-2,.,TRBJ1-2,CASSFSWTVYGYTF,TGTGCCAGCAGCTTTTCATGGACAGTCTATGGCTACACCTTC
.,TRBV5-1,.,TRBJ2-2,CASSLSLDTGELFF,TGCGCCAGCAGCTTGAGTTTGGACACCGGGGAGCTGTTTTTT
.,TRBV9,.,TRBJ2-7,CASSVSGVGNEQYF,TGTGCCAGCAGTGTTTCAGGGGTGGGAAACGAGCAGTACTTC
.,TRBV5-6,TRBD1,TRBJ1-2,CASSWVQGLSYGYTF,TGTGCCAGCAGCTGGGTACAGGGGCTGTCTTATGGCTACACCTTC
.,TRBV7-9,.,TRBJ2-7,CASSLVGDKEYEQYF,TGTGCCAGCAGCTTAGTGGGGGACAAAGAGTACGAGCAGTACTTC
.,TRBV19,TRBD1,TRBJ2-7,CASSMGQSFSGSYEQYF,TGTGCCAGTAGTATGGGACAGAGTTTCTCCGGTAGCTACGAGCAGTACTTC
.,TRBV18,.,TRBJ1-2,CASSPLQGPSIYGYTF,TGTGCCAGCTCACCTCTGCAGGGCCCCTCCATCTATGGCTACACCTTC
.,TRBV9,TRBD2,TRBJ2-2,CASSALGLAGDGLFF,TGTGCCAGCAGCGCCTTAGGACTAGCGGGAGACGGGCTGTTTTTT
.,TRBV5-6,TRBD1,TRBJ1-6,CASSSPGQGDNSPLHF,TGTGCCAGCAGCTCGCCGGGACAGGGCGATAATTCACCCCTCCACTTT
many,TRBV14,.,TRBJ1-4,CASSQMRQRNEKLFF,TGTGCCAGCAGCCAGATGAGACAGAGGAATGAAAAACTGTTTTTT
few,TRBV18,.,TRBJ2-6,CASSPVRGLVVTGANVLTF,TGTGCCAGCTCACCAGTTCGGGGTTTGGTGGTTACTGGGGCCAACGTCCTGACTTTC
.,TRBV6-5,.,TRBJ1-4,CASSYDGTSNEKLFF,TGTGCCAGCAGTTACGATGGGACCTCTAATGAAAAACTGTTTTTT
few,TRBV6-6,.,TRBJ2-2,CASSTPTVGNTGELFF,TGTGCCAGCAGTACCCCGACGGTCGGAAACACCGGGGAGCTGTTTTTT
.,TRBV9,TRBD1,TRBJ1-2,CASSTRQGHNYGYTF,TGTGCCAGCAGCACCAGACAGGGCCATAACTATGGCTACACCTTC